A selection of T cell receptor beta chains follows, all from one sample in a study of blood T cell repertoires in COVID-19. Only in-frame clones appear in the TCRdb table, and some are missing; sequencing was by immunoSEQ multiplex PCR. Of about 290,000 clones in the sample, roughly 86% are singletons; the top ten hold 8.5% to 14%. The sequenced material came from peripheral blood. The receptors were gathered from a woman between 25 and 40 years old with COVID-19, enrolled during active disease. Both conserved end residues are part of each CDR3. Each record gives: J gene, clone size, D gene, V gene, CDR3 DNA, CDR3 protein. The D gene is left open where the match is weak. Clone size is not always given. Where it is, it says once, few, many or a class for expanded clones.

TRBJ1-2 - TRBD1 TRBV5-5 TGTGCCAGCAGCTTGGGGTTCGGGGGCAGGGGGCACTATGGCTACACCTTC CASSLGFGGRGHYGYTF
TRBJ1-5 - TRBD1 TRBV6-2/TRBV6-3 TGTGCCAGCAGCTCAGCCGGGACAGGGACCGATTCCAATCAGCCCCAGCATTTT CASSSAGTGTDSNQPQHF
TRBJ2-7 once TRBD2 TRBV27 TGTGCCAGCAGACTAGCGGGGGCCGAGCAGTACTTC CASRLAGAEQYF
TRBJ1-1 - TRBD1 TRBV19 TGTGCCAGTAGGATACTCAGGGGGCAGGACACTGAAGCTTTCTTT CASRILRGQDTEAFF
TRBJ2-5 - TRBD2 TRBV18 TGTGCCAGCTCACCCTGGACGTACGGGGGGGCGACAGAGACCCAGTACTTC CASSPWTYGGATETQYF
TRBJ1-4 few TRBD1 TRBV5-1 TGCGCCAGCAGCTTGGGGACAGGGCTTGAAAAACTGTTTTTT CASSLGTGLEKLFF
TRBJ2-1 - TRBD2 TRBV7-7 TGTGCCAGCAGCTTACTAGCCGGGACTAGCGGGGGACCTAGCTCCTACAATGAGCAGTTCTTC CASSLLAGTSGGPSSYNEQFF
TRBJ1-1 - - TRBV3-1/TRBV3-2 TGTGCCAGCACCCCGTCTCAAGGCCGGGGGGCGACTGAAGCTTTCTTT CASTPSQGRGATEAFF
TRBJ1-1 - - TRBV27 TGTGCCAGCAGTTTAAATGTTGGGGCCACTGAAGCTTTCTTT CASSLNVGATEAFF
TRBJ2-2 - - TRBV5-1 TGCGCCAGCAGCTATGAGATGAACACCGGGGAGCTGTTTTTT CASSYEMNTGELFF
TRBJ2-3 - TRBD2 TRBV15 TGTGCCACCAGCAGAGGACGGGCGGGGGTCAGCACAGATACGCAGTATTTT CATSRGRAGVSTDTQYF
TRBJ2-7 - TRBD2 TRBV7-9 TGTGCCAGCAGCTTACTGGCGGGGGGGCAGGAGCAGTACTTC CASSLLAGGQEQYF
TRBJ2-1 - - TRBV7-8 TGTGCCAGCAGCTTAGATGAGGGTAGCTCCTACAATGAGCAGTTCTTC CASSLDEGSSYNEQFF
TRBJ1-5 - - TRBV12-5 TGTGCTAGTGGTTTTGTTTTCTATAGCAATCAGCCCCAGCATTTT CASGFVFYSNQPQHF
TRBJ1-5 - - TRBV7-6 TGTGCCAGCAGCTCGGACAGCTTTAATCAGCCCCAGCATTTT CASSSDSFNQPQHF
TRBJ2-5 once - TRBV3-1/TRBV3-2 TGTGCCAGCAGCCCCCGGGACTCTCGAGCGTACTTC CASSPRDSRAYF
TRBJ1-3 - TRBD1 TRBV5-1 TGCGCCAGCAGCTGGGGACAGGGAAACACCATATATTTT CASSWGQGNTIYF
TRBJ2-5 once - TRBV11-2 TGTGCCAGCAGCTTATTCGGCAGGGTTGAGACCCAGTACTTC CASSLFGRVETQYF
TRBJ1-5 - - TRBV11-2 TGTGCCAGCAGCTCCCTCGGTCAGCCCCAGCATTTT CASSSLGQPQHF
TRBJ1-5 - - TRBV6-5 TGTGCCAGCAGTTCGGGCTCAGGGGGCAATCAGCCCCAGCATTTT CASSSGSGGNQPQHF
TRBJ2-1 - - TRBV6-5 TGTGCCAGCACCATAGACAGAAGCTCCTACAATGAGCAGTTCTTC CASTIDRSSYNEQFF
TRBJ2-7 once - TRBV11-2 TGTGCCAGCTCCATCGGCTACGAGCAGTACTTC CASSIGYEQYF
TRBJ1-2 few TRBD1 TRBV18 TGTGCCAGCTCACACCCCCGGGACAGGGGGCGCGATGGCTACACCTTC CASSHPRDRGRDGYTF
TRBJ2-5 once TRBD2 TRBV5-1 TGCGCCAGCAGCCCCCTCGGGGGGTCCCAAGAGACCCAGTACTTC CASSPLGGSQETQYF
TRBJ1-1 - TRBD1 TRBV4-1 TGCGCCAGCAGCCTATTTTGGGCGGGACAGGAAGCTTTCTTT CASSLFWAGQEAFF
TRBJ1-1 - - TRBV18 TGTGCCAGCTCACGGCAGGAGGACACTGAAGCTTTCTTT CASSRQEDTEAFF
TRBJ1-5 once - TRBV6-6 TGTGCCAGCAGGGAACAGACAGGTCGGAACATACAGCCCCAGCATTTT CASREQTGRNIQPQHF
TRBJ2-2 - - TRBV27 TGTGCCAGCAAGGGTCTCGACTATAACACCGGGGAGCTGTTTTTT CASKGLDYNTGELFF
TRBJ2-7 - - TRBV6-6 TGTGCCAGCAGTTACTCAGACAGCTACGAGCAGTACTTC CASSYSDSYEQYF
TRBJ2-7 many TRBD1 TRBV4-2 TGTGCCAGCAGCCAAATTGGGACAGGAGCTTACGAGCAGTACTTC CASSQIGTGAYEQYF
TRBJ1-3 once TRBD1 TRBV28 TGTGCCAGCAGTTTTGACAGGGTGGGCGGAAACACCATATATTTT CASSFDRVGGNTIYF
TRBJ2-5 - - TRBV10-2 TGCGCCAGCAGTGAGTTCGGGGAGACCCAGTACTTC CASSEFGETQYF
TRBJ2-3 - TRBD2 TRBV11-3 TGTGCCAGCAGCCCCGGGACTAGCGGGGCAGATACGCAGTATTTT CASSPGTSGADTQYF
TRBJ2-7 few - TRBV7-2 TGTGCCAGCAGCGCACGGGACTCCTACGAGCAGTACTTC CASSARDSYEQYF
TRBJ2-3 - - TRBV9 TGTGCCAGCAGCGTACTACCCAGCACAGATACGCAGTATTTT CASSVLPSTDTQYF
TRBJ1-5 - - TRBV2 TGTGCCAGCAGAGGCAGGGAGGATCAGCCCCAGCATTTT CASRGREDQPQHF
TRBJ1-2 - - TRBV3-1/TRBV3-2 TGTGCCAGCAGCCAAGATCTTTGGGGAGTCTATGGCTACACCTTC CASSQDLWGVYGYTF
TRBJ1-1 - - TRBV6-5 TGTGCCAGCAACAGGATGAACACTGAAGCTTTCTTT CASNRMNTEAFF
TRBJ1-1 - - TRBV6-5 TGTGCCAGCAGTTACATGATCGGTGAAGCTTTCTTT CASSYMIGEAFF
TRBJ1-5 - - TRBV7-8 TGTGCCAGCAGCTTGGCCCCCGGGGGTGGTAGTCAGCCCCAGCATTTT CASSLAPGGGSQPQHF
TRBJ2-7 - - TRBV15 TGTGCCACCAGCAGAGATCTGGAGTTCTCCTACGAGCAGTACTTC CATSRDLEFSYEQYF
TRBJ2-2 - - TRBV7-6 TGTGCCAGCAGCTTAGGTGGGAGAATTCTGAACACCGGGGAGCTGTTTTTT CASSLGGRILNTGELFF
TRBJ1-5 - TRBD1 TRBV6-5 TGTGCCAGCGTACGGGACAGGGTCAATCAGCCCCAGCATTTT CASVRDRVNQPQHF
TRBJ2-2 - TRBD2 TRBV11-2 TGTGCCAGCAGCGGCGGACTAGCGGGGGGCCGGTTCGGGGAGCTGTTTTTT CASSGGLAGGRFGELFF
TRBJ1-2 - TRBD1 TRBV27 TGTGCCAGCAGTCCCCACCCGGACAGGTCTGCTAACTATGGCTACACCTTC CASSPHPDRSANYGYTF
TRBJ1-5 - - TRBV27 TGTGCCAGCAGTTTATCGTGGCAGAGCAATCAGCCCCAGCATTTT CASSLSWQSNQPQHF
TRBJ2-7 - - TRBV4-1 TGCGCCAGCAGCCCGGGGGAGAGCTCCTACGAGCAGTACTTC CASSPGESSYEQYF
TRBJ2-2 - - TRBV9 TGTGCCAGCAGCGTAGGTAGCCCCGGGGAGCTGTTTTTT CASSVGSPGELFF
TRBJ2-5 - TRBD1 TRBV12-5 TGTGCTAGTGGTTTGGGGGGGGACAGGGTGATGGAGACCCAGTACTTC CASGLGGDRVMETQYF
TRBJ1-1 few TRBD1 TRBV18 TGTGCCAGCTCCCCACTCGACAGGGAAGGGACTGAAGCTTTCTTT CASSPLDREGTEAFF
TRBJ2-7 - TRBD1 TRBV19 TGTGCCACCTGGGACAGGGGTTTGGGGGAGCAGTACTTC CATWDRGLGEQYF
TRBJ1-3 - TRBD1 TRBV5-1 TGCGCCAGCAGCCTACAGGGGGCCGCTGGAAACACCATATATTTT CASSLQGAAGNTIYF
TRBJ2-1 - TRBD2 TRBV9 TGTGCCAGCAGTCCGAGCGGGGGGGCCCCCACTAGGATGTACAATGAGCAGTTCTTC CASSPSGGAPTRMYNEQFF
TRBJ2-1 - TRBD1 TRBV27 TGTGCCACCCGGACAGGACCATATGAGCAGTTCTTC CATRTGPYEQFF
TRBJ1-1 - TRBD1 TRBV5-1 TGCGCCAGCAGCTTGGCCACGACAGGGCTTCTGAACACTGAAGCTTTCTTT CASSLATTGLLNTEAFF
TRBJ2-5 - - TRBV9 TGTGCCAGCAGCGTGGACCCACGGGGAGAGACCCAGTACTTC CASSVDPRGETQYF
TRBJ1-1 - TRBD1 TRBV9 TGTGCCAGCAGCGCCATACAGGGGCGAGACACTGAAGCTTTCTTT CASSAIQGRDTEAFF
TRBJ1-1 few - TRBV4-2 TGTGCCAGCAGCCAACCTGACAGGACGAACACTGAAGCTTTCTTT CASSQPDRTNTEAFF
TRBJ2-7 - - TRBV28 TGTGCCAGCATACCCCTAGGGGGGGAAAGGAGCCACGAGCAGTACTTC CASIPLGGERSHEQYF